Listed here are 29 T cell receptor beta chains from one sample, sequenced in a study of T-cell reconstitution after alpha-beta-depleted transplantation in children. During its preparation, the TCRbeta library received unique molecular identifiers. TCRdb re-called the PCR reads through MiXCR, storing one row per CDR3 protein. The sample lists roughly 70,000 distinct CDR3 sequences, 4.9% occurring once. The sample consisted of PBMCs, mostly from graft donor cells, taken 180 days after TCRalphabeta/CD19-depleted stem cell transplant. These receptors were collected from a boy younger than two who had a stem cell transplant for acute myeloid leukemia, so the T cells may come from the graft donor.

This clonotype was seen at least ten times. V gene TRBV20-1 combines with J gene TRBJ2-6; D remains unclear. The V end lost 3 bases, the J end lost 1 base, and 10 bases lay between the germline ends. CDR1 DFQATT and CDR2 SNEGSKA come from the germline V gene (reference sequence). The CDR3 runs 15 residues. CDR3 nucleotides: TGCAGTGCTAGGGTAGGGTCTTCTGGGGCCAACGTCCTGACTTTC. Amino acids: CSARVGSSGANVLTF.

This clonotype was counted many times. This chain connects TRBV12-1 to TRBJ1-6; TRBD1 is the table's D call, not checked against the DNA. TRBV12-1 is a known pseudogene. CDR3 length: 13 residues. The CDR3 spells CASSFRGNSPLHF. CDR3 DNA sequence: TGTGCCAGCAGCTTTCGGGGGAATTCACCCCTCCACTTT.

The sample holds many counts of this clonotype. The chain joins TRBV14 to TRBJ2-7; D is uncertain. The CDR3 has 13 amino acids. Germline V gene lookup returns CDR1 SGHDN and CDR2 FVKESK. Trimming pared 1 base from V and 6 bases from J, leaving 10 bases between. CDR3 protein: CASSQGSLGEQYF. As DNA, the CDR3 is TGTGCCAGCAGCCAAGGGAGTCTAGGCGAGCAGTACTTC.

This clonotype was detected many times. The chain is built from TRBV7-9 and TRBJ1-4, with a possible D match to TRBD1 (5 bases). Trimming left V 1 base short and J 0 bases short, with 18 bases between. The CDR3 length is 19 residues. Germline V gives CDR1 SEHNR, CDR2 FQNEAQ (reference sequence). As DNA, the CDR3 is TGTGCCAGCAGCTTAGATTCCGGTTACTGGACAACAACTAATGAAAAACTGTTTTTT. Translated: CASSLDSGYWTTTNEKLFF.

This clonotype was recorded at least ten times. The chain is built from TRBV5-1 and TRBJ1-1; 8 nucleotides agree with TRBD1. The CDR3 contains 14 residues. Trimming cost V 0 bases and J 5 bases; bases outside gene matches: 3. Per germline, CDR1 SGHRS and CDR2 YFSETQ. The CDR3: CASSLARTGTEAFF. In DNA, the CDR3 is TGCGCCAGCAGCTTGGCCAGGACAGGGACTGAAGCTTTCTTT.

This clonotype was seen many times. This chain links TRBV29-1 with TRBJ2-7; a possible D gene is TRBD1 (6 bases). V gave up 5 bases and J gave up 3 bases, with 8 bases separating them. Per the germline V gene, CDR1 is SQVTM and CDR2 is ANQGSEA. This CDR3 spans 11 amino acids. The CDR3 nucleotides read TGCAGCGTTACGGACAGCTACGAGCAGTACTTC. Its translation: CSVTDSYEQYF.

This clonotype was counted at least ten times. The chain carries TRBV4-3 and TRBJ2-6; 7 nucleotides match TRBD1. This CDR3 is built from 18 residues. Germline CDR1 reads LGHNA; CDR2 reads YSLEER. V trimming: 2 bases; J trimming: 2 bases; junction bases outside the gene matches: 9. The CDR3 bases are TGCGCCAGCAGCCAACCCGACAGGGCTGTCGCTGGGGCCAACGTCCTGACTTTC. Protein product: CASSQPDRAVAGANVLTF.

This clonotype came up many times. The rearrangement links TRBV20-1 to TRBJ2-3; a possible D gene is TRBD1 (7 bases). The CDR3 has 10 residues. Trimming removed 6 bases from V and 11 bases from J, with 12 bases in between. Germline loops: CDR1 DFQATT, CDR2 SNEGSKA (reference sequence). The CDR3 sequence is CSARQGGQYF. The DNA of the CDR3 is TGCAGTGCCCGACAGGGAGGGCAGTATTTT.

This clonotype was seen repeatedly, ten times or more. V gene TRBV29-1 combines with J gene TRBJ1-1, with D possibly matching TRBD1 (5 bases). The germline CDR1 and CDR2 sequences are SQVTM and ANQGSEA. The CDR3 runs to 13 residues. Trimming stripped 7 bases from V and 1 base from J, with 13 bases between. CDR3 bases: TGCAGCGGCGAGGTGGGGGGGAACACTGAAGCTTTCTTT. The encoded protein is CSGEVGGNTEAFF.

This clonotype was observed many times. The junction does not match germline at one end; this may be a read error. The chain employs TRBV12-3 or TRBV12-4 and TRBJ1-3; D ambiguous. The CDR3 length is 13 residues. CDR3 region: CASSLASGNTTYF. The CDR3 nucleotides read TGTGCCAGCAGCCTTGCCTCTGGAAACACCACATATTTT.

This clonotype was detected ten times or more. This sequence joins TRBV12-3 or TRBV12-4 and TRBJ1-5; 10 positions match TRBD1. The CDR3 is made up of 14 amino acids. Trimming removed 5 bases from V and 12 bases from J; junction bases left unmatched: 10. Here the CDR3 reads CASSGGTGVELQHF. The CDR3 DNA follows: TGTGCCAGCAGTGGGGGGACAGGGGTCGAACTCCAGCATTTT.

Ten or more counts support this clonotype. This rearrangement joins TRBV2 to TRBJ1-6; D is unresolved. The V and J ends lost 1 base and 0 bases respectively, with 7 bases between them. This CDR3 comprises 16 residues. Germline CDR1 reads SNHLY; CDR2 reads FYNNEI. Here the CDR3 reads CASSEVGSSYNSPLHF. The CDR3, as DNA: TGTGCCAGCAGTGAAGTGGGGAGCTCCTATAATTCACCCCTCCACTTT.

This clonotype was observed at least ten times. The chain recombines TRBV27 with TRBJ2-5; tentatively, D is TRBD2 (6 bases). Trimming removed 8 bases at V and 0 bases at J, with 16 bases between. Germline V gene sequence: CDR1 MNHEY, CDR2 SMNVEV (reference sequence). This CDR3 has 15 amino acids. CDR3 residues: CASSGTLQYQETQYF. The CDR3 DNA reads TGTGCCAGCTCCGGGACTCTTCAGTACCAAGAGACCCAGTACTTC.

The rearrangement uses TRBV7-8 and TRBJ1-6; a weak D match, TRBD1 (6 bases). The V gene lost 1 base and the J gene lost 8 bases, with 12 bases spanning the gap. This CDR3 spans 15 amino acids. Looked up from germline, CDR1 is SGHVS and CDR2 is FQNEAQ. The CDR3 spells CASSLGRGGDSPLHF. The CDR3 DNA is TGTGCCAGCAGCTTAGGTAGGGGGGGAGATTCACCCCTCCACTTT.

By sample share, this clonotype is medium-sized (0.01 to 0.1%). Compared with germline, one end of the junction differs, possibly owing to a read error. The chain uses TRBV7-9 and TRBJ2-1; D call uncertain. CDR3 length: 11 amino acids. Germline lookup yields CDR1 SEHNR and CDR2 FQNEAQ (reference sequence). The CDR3 DNA reads as TGTGCCAGCAGCTCCCACAATGAGCAGTTCTTC. Protein product: CASSSHNEQFF.

This clonotype was found many times. The V call is TRBV12-3 or TRBV12-4, the J call TRBJ1-2, with TRBD1 matching 9 bases. CDR3 size: 14 residues. V lost 7 bases, J lost 3 bases, and 6 bases stayed unmatched. The DNA of the CDR3 is TGTGCCAGCACCCTACAGGGGGCGGACTATGGCTACACCTTC. It is translated as CASTLQGADYGYTF.

This clonotype was seen many times. The chain joins TRBV28 to TRBJ2-1, with D tentatively TRBD2 (6 bases). Germline lookup yields CDR1 MDHEN and CDR2 SYDVKM. Trimming cost V 2 bases and J 8 bases, with 13 bases left between them. This CDR3 contains 14 residues. CDR3 DNA: TGTGCCAGCAGTTTAGATCGGGGGATCGATGAGCAGTTCTTC. Encoded protein: CASSLDRGIDEQFF.

This clonotype was seen repeatedly, ten times or more. V gene TRBV5-4 combines with J gene TRBJ2-3; D perhaps matches TRBD2 (6 bases). The CDR3 extends over 15 amino acids. The germline CDR1 and CDR2 sequences are SGHNT and YYREEE (reference sequence). V lost 0 bases and J lost 7, with 15 bases in between. The CDR3 DNA reads TGTGCCAGCAGCTTGGTTTTGGGGGGACTTAATACGCAGTATTTT. Translated: CASSLVLGGLNTQYF.

This chain links TRBV25-1 with TRBJ2-1; the D gene is possibly TRBD2 (6 bases). Germline V gene sequence: CDR1 MGHDK, CDR2 SYGVNS. Trimming cost V 1 base and J 11 bases, with 12 bases left between them. The CDR3 is 13 residues long. Here the CDR3 reads CASSEFYRGKQFF. The CDR3 DNA reads as TGTGCCAGCAGTGAATTCTATCGGGGGAAGCAGTTCTTC.

This clonotype occurred many times. The J gene is TRBJ2-5, the V gene TRBV5-1; a possible D gene is TRBD1 (6 bases). The V gene's germline CDR1 is SGHRS and CDR2 YFSETQ. The CDR3 totals 14 residues. The germline V and J ends were trimmed by 4 bases and 2 bases, with 12 bases remaining between them. The CDR3 DNA sequence: TGCGCCAGCAGCGAGGGGGTCTCGCAAGAGACCCAGTACTTC. Translation gives CASSEGVSQETQYF.

Ten or more counts support this clonotype. The chain joins TRBV3-1 to TRBJ2-4; 9 bases are shared with TRBD2. From germline, CDR1 is LGHDT and CDR2 YNNKEL (reference sequence). The CDR3 consists of 14 residues. Trimming removed 3 bases from V and 15 bases from J; junction bases left unmatched: 12. The CDR3: CASSHVSPGTSMYF. The CDR3 region has the DNA TGTGCCAGCAGCCATGTGTCCCCCGGGACTAGCATGTACTTC.

This clonotype was detected many times. V and J are TRBV5-5 and TRBJ1-2; D remains ambiguous. V was shortened by 2 bases and J by 4 bases, with 21 bases between the two germline ends. The CDR3 is 17 residues long. The germline V gene has CDR1 SGHKS and CDR2 YYEKEE (reference sequence). DNA for the CDR3: TGTGCCAGCAGCTTATCGGTCGGCTCCTTGGGAATCTATGGCTACACCTTC. Translated: CASSLSVGSLGIYGYTF.

In this sample, this clonotype turned up many times. V gene TRBV7-2 combines with J gene TRBJ2-1; 10 nucleotides match TRBD2. Looked up from germline, CDR1 is SGHTA and CDR2 is FQGNSA. Trimming took 3 bases from V and 3 from J; bases not matched to a gene: 11. CDR3 length: 18 residues. CDR3: CASSFPSSGGLVYNEQFF. The CDR3, as DNA: TGTGCCAGCAGCTTCCCCTCTAGCGGGGGTCTAGTCTACAATGAGCAGTTCTTC.

This clonotype was seen at least ten times. This chain joins TRBV19 and TRBJ2-3; 12 bases are shared with TRBD1. Germline CDR1 LNHDA, CDR2 SQIVND (reference sequence). V dropped 3 bases and J dropped 2; count of bases not matched to a gene: 3. The CDR3 consists of 16 residues. The CDR3 reads CASSIGDRGPTDTQYF. CDR3 nucleotide sequence: TGTGCCAGTAGTATCGGGGACAGGGGGCCCACAGATACGCAGTATTTT.

This clonotype was counted at least ten times. The chain is built from TRBV7-2 and TRBJ2-7; D is possibly TRBD1 (5 bases). Deletions cut 5 bases from V and 7 bases from J, with 15 bases between. The CDR3 length is 13 residues. CDR1 and CDR2 from the germline V gene are SGHTA and FQGNSA. Written as DNA, the CDR3 is TGTGCCAGCAGCCCAGGGCCAGGTGGAGAGCAGTACTTC. Encoded protein: CASSPGPGGEQYF.

This clonotype was detected many times. Here the CDR3 reads CASSLIGQGKNTGELFF. The DNA of the CDR3 is TGTGCCAGCAGCTTAATTGGACAGGGCAAGAACACCGGGGAGCTGTTTTTT. V gene TRBV7-9 combines with J gene TRBJ2-2, with 8 positions matching TRBD1. After removal of 2 bases from V and 1 base from J, the junction contained 6 bases not matched to a gene. The V gene's germline CDR1 is SEHNR and CDR2 FQNEAQ (reference sequence). CDR3 length equals 17 residues.

There are many counts of this clonotype. This chain links TRBV7-8 with TRBJ2-1; the D gene could be TRBD1 or TRBD2 (5 bases each). Trimming took off 5 bases at V and 6 bases at J, with 17 bases between the two ends. CDR1 and CDR2 from the germline V gene are SGHVS and FQNEAQ. This CDR3 contains 15 residues. DNA of the CDR3: TGTGCCAGCAGCCACCGGCGAGCGAGGGGCAATGAGCAGTTCTTC. Protein product: CASSHRRARGNEQFF.

The CDR3 coding sequence is TGTGCCAGCAGCTTCGGACAGGAGGAGGAGACCCAGTACTTC. Encoded protein: CASSFGQEEETQYF. The V and J genes are TRBV11-3 and TRBJ2-5; TRBD1 matches 7 bases. The germline gives CDR1 SGHNT, CDR2 YENEEA. The CDR3 runs to 14 residues. The V gene end was trimmed by 3 bases and the J gene end by 5 bases; junction bases not matched to a gene: 6.

In this sample, this clonotype turned up a few times. V gene TRBV18 combines with J gene TRBJ1-1, with TRBD1 identical over 12 bases. CDR3 size: 15 residues. The V segment lost 3 bases and the J segment 1 base; nucleotides outside the gene matches: 0. Germline V lookup: CDR1 KGHSH, CDR2 LQKENI. The CDR3: CASSPGQGANTEAFF. In nucleotides, the CDR3 is TGTGCCAGCTCACCGGGACAGGGGGCGAACACTGAAGCTTTCTTT.